The 28 T cell receptor beta chains below were found in one sample sequenced in a study of T cells in Graves' hyperthyroidism and ophthalmopathy. TCR beta CDR3 regions were amplified from RNA transcripts. Primed by the HTBI set, a first-round RT-PCR was run on the TCR CDR3. TCRdb re-called the multiplex PCR reads with MiXCR, one entry per CDR3 protein. The table includes more than 600,000 distinct CDR3 sequences, about 17% detected once. Material for sequencing was blood. The receptor source for this set is a man between 18 and 29 years old with Graves' hyperthyroidism.

This clonotype was recorded at least ten times. This chain links TRBV28 with TRBJ2-3; D is unclear. Germline CDR1 and CDR2: MDHEN and SYDVKM. The CDR3 is 14 residues long. The ends were cut back, 2 bases at V and 1 base at J, with 7 bases in the middle. CDR3 residues: CASSLAKRTDTQYF. As DNA, the CDR3 is TGTGCCAGCAGTTTAGCGAAACGCACAGATACGCAGTATTTT. Full variable domain (outside the CDR3, taken from reference TRBV28 and TRBJ2-3): DVKVTQSSRYLVKRTGEKVFLECVQDMDHENMFWYRQDPGLGLRLIYFSYDVKMKEKGDIPEGYSVSREKKERFSLILESASTNQTSMYLCASSLAKRTDTQYFGPGTRLTVL.

This sequence joins TRBV7-2 and TRBJ1-5; D not resolved. The ends were cut back, 5 bases at V and 10 bases at J, with 12 bases in the middle. The germline CDR1 and CDR2 sequences are SGHTA and FQGNSA. This CDR3 is built from 12 residues. The CDR3 region has the DNA TGTGCCAGCAGCCTCCTCACGGGTCCCCAGCATTTT. Translated, it gives CASSLLTGPQHF.

This clonotype has just a few counts. The rearrangement joins TRBV29-1 to TRBJ2-7; possibly TRBD2 for D (5 bases). The length of the CDR3 is 13 residues. V gave up 4 bases and J gave up 3 bases, with 13 bases separating them. Germline CDR1 SQVTM, CDR2 ANQGSEA. In nucleotides, the CDR3 is TGCAGCGTTGGGCCCATGGGAGACTACGAGCAGTACTTC. Protein: CSVGPMGDYEQYF.

In its sample, this clonotype was seen a few times. The chain links TRBV20-1 to TRBJ2-3, with 7 bases identical to TRBD2. Germline V CDR1 and CDR2: DFQATT, SNEGSKA (reference sequence). This CDR3 is built from 15 residues. The V gene end was trimmed by 1 base and the J gene end by 2 bases; junction bases not matched to a gene: 6. Here the CDR3 reads CSARASGTHTDTQYF. For the CDR3, the DNA is TGCAGTGCTAGAGCCAGCGGGACTCACACAGATACGCAGTATTTT.

This clonotype was seen many times. The chain uses TRBV2 and TRBJ2-5, with TRBD1 matching over 9 bases. The junction had 4 bases not matched to a gene; V was cut back by 1 base and J by 4 bases. CDR1 is SNHLY and CDR2 is FYNNEI in the germline V gene. CDR3 length: 15 residues. The CDR3 protein is CASSEEQGASETQYF. CDR3 sequence (DNA): TGTGCCAGCAGTGAAGAACAGGGGGCGTCAGAGACCCAGTACTTC.

A remark on this clonotype: This sequence may be a read error, since a much larger clone differs from it by one base. CDR3 loop: CASSRLYGYEQYF. The CDR3 nucleotides are TGTGCCAGCAGCCGATTATACGGGTACGAGCAGTACTTC. The V call is TRBV3-1, the J call TRBJ2-7; D is uncertain. Germline loops: CDR1 LGHDT, CDR2 YNNKEL (reference sequence). V was shortened by 4 bases and J by 4 bases, with 11 bases between the two germline ends. The CDR3 contains 13 residues.

As for this clonotype: An end of the junction does not agree with germline; a read error may underlie this. The chain has TRBV11-2 and TRBJ2-3, with 11 bases lining up with TRBD2. The length of the CDR3 is 17 residues. Germline CDR1 is SGHAT and CDR2 is FQNNGV. For the CDR3, the DNA is TGCGCCAGCAGCCCCTTTGGTAGCGGGAGGGCCGGGGATACGCAGTATTTT. It yields the protein CASSPFGSGRAGDTQYF.

This clonotype was seen a few times. The V gene is TRBV12-5, the J gene TRBJ1-3; D is uncertain. With 0 bases removed from V and 0 bases from J, the gap between germline ends came to 12 bases. From germline, CDR1 is LGHNT and CDR2 FRNRAP. The CDR3 consists of 17 residues. CDR3: CASGLVPSPSSGNTIYF. The DNA for the CDR3 is TGTGCTAGTGGTTTGGTACCCAGTCCAAGCTCTGGAAACACCATATATTTT. Full variable domain (rest looked up from reference TRBV12-5 and TRBJ1-3): DARVTQTPRHKVTEMGQEVTMRCQPILGHNTVFWYRQTMMQGLELLAYFRNRAPLDDSGMPKDRFSAEMPDATLATLKIQPSEPRDSAVYFCASGLVPSPSSGNTIYFGEGSWLTVV.

Details on this clonotype: A much bigger clone sits one base away, suggesting this may be a read error. This rearrangement joins TRBV20-1 to TRBJ2-3; D may be TRBD1 (6 bases). Looked up from germline, CDR1 is DFQATT and CDR2 is SNEGSKA (reference sequence). The CDR3 is 11 residues long. V was trimmed by 6 bases and J by 5 bases, leaving 9 bases between them. The CDR3 loop is CSAPQGDTQYF. The DNA of the CDR3 is TGCAGTGCGCCACAGGGAGATACGCAGTATTTT.

This clonotype occurred a few times. CDR3: CSARPRDKREKLFF. The CDR3 DNA reads as TGCAGTGCTAGACCCCGGGACAAACGGGAAAAACTGTTTTTT. V is TRBV20-1 and J is TRBJ1-4; perhaps TRBD1 as D (6 bases). This CDR3 has 14 amino acids. V gave up 2 bases and J gave up 8 bases, with 15 bases separating them. The germline V gene encodes CDR1 DFQATT and CDR2 SNEGSKA (reference sequence).

This clonotype showed up just a few times. The rearrangement links TRBV18 to TRBJ2-7; tentatively, D is TRBD2 (7 bases). The germline V gene encodes CDR1 KGHSH and CDR2 LQKENI. The V end was cut by 2 bases, the J end by 4 bases, with 18 bases between. The CDR3 contains 16 residues. CDR3 in amino acids: CASSPDWGGPRYEQYF. The CDR3 nucleotides are TGTGCCAGCTCACCAGATTGGGGGGGCCCCCGGTACGAGCAGTACTTC.

In its sample, this clonotype was seen once. The chain has TRBV28 and TRBJ2-7, with D tentatively TRBD2 (5 bases). Germline V gene lookup returns CDR1 MDHEN and CDR2 SYDVKM. This CDR3 contains 14 residues. V was clipped by 2 bases and J by 7 bases, with 15 bases between them. CDR3 region: CASSLPLATGEQYF. CDR3 coding DNA: TGTGCCAGCAGTTTACCCTTAGCTACGGGGGAGCAGTACTTC. The complete variable domain, with remaining parts taken from reference TRBV28 and TRBJ2-7, reads DVKVTQSSRYLVKRTGEKVFLECVQDMDHENMFWYRQDPGLGLRLIYFSYDVKMKEKGDIPEGYSVSREKKERFSLILESASTNQTSMYLCASSLPLATGEQYFGPGTRLTVT.

V gene TRBV14 combines with J gene TRBJ2-7, with 9 nucleotides matching TRBD2. The J segment lost 3 bases and the V segment lost 1 base, leaving 4 bases of the junction unmatched. CDR3 length equals 15 residues. Germline-derived CDR1 and CDR2 are SGHDN and FVKESK. The CDR3 spells CASSQVAGGDYEQYF. CDR3 DNA sequence: TGTGCCAGCAGCCAAGTGGCGGGAGGGGACTACGAGCAGTACTTC.

This clonotype occurred many times. The V and J genes are TRBV7-9 and TRBJ2-5; 11 bases map to TRBD2. This CDR3 has 15 residues. Germline V gene data show CDR1 as SEHNR and CDR2 as FQNEAQ (reference sequence). V lost 5 bases and J lost 2; bases outside the gene matches: 4. This CDR3 is CASSPTSGTQETQYF. In DNA form, the CDR3 reads TGTGCCAGCAGCCCGACTAGCGGGACTCAAGAGACCCAGTACTTC. The whole variable domain, filled in from reference TRBV7-9 and TRBJ2-5, reads DTGVSQNPRHKITKRGQNVTFRCDPISEHNRLYWYRQTLGQGPEFLTYFQNEAQLEKSRLLSDRFSAERPKGSFSTLEIQRTEQGDSAMYLCASSPTSGTQETQYFGPGTRLLVL.

The chain couples TRBV20-1 to TRBJ2-5; D call uncertain. The V end lost 5 bases, the J end lost 0 bases, and 16 bases lay between the germline ends. The germline CDR1 and CDR2 sequences are DFQATT and SNEGSKA (reference sequence). This CDR3 contains 15 residues. The CDR3 DNA follows: TGCAGTGCTCCGATGATCTCCGAGTACCAAGAGACCCAGTACTTC. Translation gives CSAPMISEYQETQYF.

The chain has TRBV20-1 and TRBJ1-6, with D possibly TRBD1 on 5 matching bases. CDR3 length equals 14 residues. CDR1 and CDR2 (germline): DFQATT, SNEGSKA (reference sequence). Trimming left V 3 bases short and J 3 bases short, with 9 bases between. Written as DNA, the CDR3 is TGCAGTGCTAGGGGGGGGAACTATAATTCACCCCTCCACTTT. Protein: CSARGGNYNSPLHF.

This clonotype was found many times. This chain uses TRBV7-2 with TRBJ1-1; unclear D gene. The CDR3 has 13 residues. The germline V gene has CDR1 SGHTA and CDR2 FQGNSA. The V end lost 2 bases, the J end lost 8 bases, and 12 bases lay between the germline ends. CDR3 DNA: TGTGCCAGCAGCTTATTTAGCCCCATCGAAGCTTTCTTT. This gives the protein CASSLFSPIEAFF.

This clonotype was recorded at least ten times. This chain connects TRBV5-1 to TRBJ2-7, with 7 bases identical to TRBD2. This CDR3 comprises 14 residues. CDR1 and CDR2 from the germline V gene are SGHRS and YFSETQ. The trim removed 4 bases at V and 7 bases at J, leaving 11 bases unmatched. The CDR3 nucleotides read TGCGCCAGCAGCGGCGTAGGCGGGAGTGGTGAGCAGTACTTC. This translates into CASSGVGGSGEQYF. The variable domain in full, completed from reference TRBV5-1 and TRBJ2-7, reads KAGVTQTPRYLIKTRGQQVTLSCSPISGHRSVSWYQQTPGQGLQFLFEYFSETQRNKGNFPGRFSGRQFSNSRSEMNVSTLELGDSALYLCASSGVGGSGEQYFGPGTRLTVT.

This clonotype was seen more than once but under ten times. This chain uses TRBV7-9 with TRBJ2-1, with D uncertain. The CDR3 sequence is 15 residues long. Germline V lookup: CDR1 SEHNR, CDR2 FQNEAQ (reference sequence). V was trimmed by 4 bases and J by 8 bases, leaving 18 bases between them. The CDR3 is CASSSLESAQHEQFF. The CDR3 nucleotides read TGTGCCAGCAGCTCCCTCGAGTCGGCACAACATGAGCAGTTCTTC.

The CDR3 nucleotides are TGTGCCAGCAGCTCAGGGACTAGCGGGAGTCGGCAGTTCTTC. Translating it yields CASSSGTSGSRQFF. The chain has TRBV4-2 and TRBJ2-1; 14 nucleotides align to TRBD2. This CDR3 comprises 14 residues. The germline V gene encodes CDR1 LGHNA and CDR2 YNFKEQ. Unmatched junction bases numbered 6, after V lost 5 bases and J lost 12 bases.

This clonotype came up many times. The chain uses TRBV28 and TRBJ2-7, with TRBD2 matching over 8 bases. With V trimmed by 3 bases and J by 2 bases, 9 bases remained unmatched. The CDR3 is made up of 16 amino acids. Germline-derived CDR1 and CDR2 are MDHEN and SYDVKM. This CDR3 is CASSFSNSGRAYEQYF. CDR3 nucleotides: TGTGCCAGCAGTTTTAGTAACAGCGGGAGAGCCTACGAGCAGTACTTC.

This clonotype occurred many times. CDR3 in DNA: TGTGCCAGCTCGCTCGGCCCAAAGGAGACTGAAGCTTTCTTT. This encodes CASSLGPKETEAFF. The chain has TRBV6-1 and TRBJ1-1; D not resolved. V was pared by 8 bases and J by 5 bases, with 18 bases between. Germline assignment: CDR1 MNHNS and CDR2 SASEGT. The CDR3 is made up of 14 amino acids.

This chain joins TRBV7-2 and TRBJ2-4; TRBD2 matches 8 bases. With 6 bases clipped from V and 8 bases from J, the junction kept 6 bases outside the gene matches. The CDR3 totals 13 residues. Germline V gene data show CDR1 as SGHTA and CDR2 as FQGNSA. The CDR3 nucleotides read TGTGCCAGCAGTCCTCCCGGGAGGGACATTCAGTACTTC. It codes for CASSPPGRDIQYF.

The chain couples TRBV28 to TRBJ1-1; D gene ambiguous. The CDR3 sequence is 13 residues long. In germline, CDR1 is MDHEN, CDR2 SYDVKM. Trimming took off 2 bases at V and 6 bases at J, with 10 bases between the two ends. The CDR3 reads CASSLAPEPEAFF. The CDR3 nucleotides are TGTGCCAGCAGTTTAGCCCCGGAGCCTGAAGCTTTCTTT.

This clonotype came up many times. The V and J genes are TRBV27 and TRBJ2-3, with TRBD2 matching over 10 bases. Germline trimming cut 5 bases from V and 0 bases from J; bases unmatched to any gene: 8. Germline CDR1 reads MNHEY; CDR2 reads SMNVEV (reference sequence). The CDR3 length is 17 residues. CDR3 sequence: CASSAATSGPSTDTQYF. The CDR3 DNA is TGTGCCAGCAGTGCCGCGACTAGCGGGCCTAGCACAGATACGCAGTATTTT.

The table lists this clonotype with many counts. V and J are TRBV28 and TRBJ2-7, with TRBD1 as a possible D gene (7 bases). The V end lost 6 bases, the J end lost 3 bases, and 15 bases lay between the germline ends. The CDR3 is made up of 14 amino acids. Germline CDR1 is MDHEN and CDR2 is SYDVKM. The CDR3 sequence: CASRRGWDSYEQYF. The CDR3 coding sequence is TGTGCCAGCAGACGGGGGTGGGACAGCTACGAGCAGTACTTC.

The sample holds many counts of this clonotype. The chain joins TRBV20-1 to TRBJ2-3; TRBD2 aligns across 9 bases. V shed 3 bases and J 2 bases; nucleotides not matched to a gene: 3. The CDR3 totals 14 residues. Germline CDR1 DFQATT, CDR2 SNEGSKA (reference sequence). CDR3 coding DNA: TGCAGTGCTAGTCTAGCGGGAACCACAGATACGCAGTATTTT. This sequence encodes CSASLAGTTDTQYF.

The gene calls are TRBV20-1 and TRBJ2-3, with TRBD2 identical over 7 bases. The CDR3 sequence is 15 residues long. With V trimmed by 6 bases and J by 5 bases, 14 bases remained unmatched. In germline, CDR1 is DFQATT, CDR2 SNEGSKA (reference sequence). The CDR3 region is CSAPRKGGPGDTQYF. DNA for the CDR3: TGCAGTGCCCCGAGGAAGGGAGGGCCCGGAGATACGCAGTATTTT.